This T cell receptor (beta chain) was sequenced in a study of post-analysis software for immune sequencing data. Study at large: Patients with relapsing-remitting, secondary progressive and progressive-relapsing multiple sclerosis courses were all represented. Study-wide results and limits: There was significantly lower normalized Chao1 diversity in multiple sclerosis patients than in controls. Under F measure analysis, samples from one preparation batch co-clustered strongly.

TCR beta cDNA libraries had unique molecular identifiers. TCRdb re-called the PCR reads with MiXCR, one entry per CDR3 protein. The table records hundreds of thousands of distinct CDR3 sequences, 55% to 70% of them present only once. In regard to this clonotype: Its specificity is unknown.

The sequenced sample consisted of blood. This TCR derives from a girl aged 2 to 9 with multiple sclerosis.

Here the CDR3 reads CAISESLVLAGVADTQYF. The DNA of the CDR3 is TGTGCCATCAGTGAGTCGCTTGTCCTAGCGGGAGTCGCAGATACGCAGTATTTT. This rearrangement joins TRBV10-3 to TRBJ2-3; TRBD2 agrees at 10 bases. The germline gives CDR1 ENHRY, CDR2 SYGVKD. V dropped 0 bases and J dropped 4; count of bases not matched to a gene: 10. This CDR3 contains 18 residues.